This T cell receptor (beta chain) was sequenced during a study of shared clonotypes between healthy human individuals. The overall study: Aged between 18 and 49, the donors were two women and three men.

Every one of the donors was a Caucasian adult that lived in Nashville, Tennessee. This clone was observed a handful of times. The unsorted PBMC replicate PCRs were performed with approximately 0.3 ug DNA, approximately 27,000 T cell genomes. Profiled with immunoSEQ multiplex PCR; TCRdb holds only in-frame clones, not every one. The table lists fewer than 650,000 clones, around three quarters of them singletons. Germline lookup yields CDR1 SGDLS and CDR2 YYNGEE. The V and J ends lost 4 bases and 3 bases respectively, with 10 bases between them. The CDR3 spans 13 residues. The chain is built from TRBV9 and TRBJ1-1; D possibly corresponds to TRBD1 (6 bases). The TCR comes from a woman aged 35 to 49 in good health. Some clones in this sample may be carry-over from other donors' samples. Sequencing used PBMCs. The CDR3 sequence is CASSFNRDTEAFF. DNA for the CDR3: TGTGCCAGCAGCTTCAACAGGGACACTGAAGCTTTCTTT.